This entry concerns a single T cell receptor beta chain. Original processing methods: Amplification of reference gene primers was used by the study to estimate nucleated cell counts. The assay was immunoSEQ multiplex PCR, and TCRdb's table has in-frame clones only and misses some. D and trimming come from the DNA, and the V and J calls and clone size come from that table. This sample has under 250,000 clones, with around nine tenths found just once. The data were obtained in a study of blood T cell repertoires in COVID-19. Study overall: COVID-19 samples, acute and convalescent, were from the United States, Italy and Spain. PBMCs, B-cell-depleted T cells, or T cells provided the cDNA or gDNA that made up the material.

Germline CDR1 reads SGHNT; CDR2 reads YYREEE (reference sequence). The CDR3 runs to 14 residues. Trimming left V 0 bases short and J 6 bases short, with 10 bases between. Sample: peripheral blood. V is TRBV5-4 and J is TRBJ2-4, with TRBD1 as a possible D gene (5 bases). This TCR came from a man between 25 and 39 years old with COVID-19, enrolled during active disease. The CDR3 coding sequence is TGTGCCAGCAGCTTGGGGCAGGGTAGAAACATTCAGTACTTC. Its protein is CASSLGQGRNIQYF.